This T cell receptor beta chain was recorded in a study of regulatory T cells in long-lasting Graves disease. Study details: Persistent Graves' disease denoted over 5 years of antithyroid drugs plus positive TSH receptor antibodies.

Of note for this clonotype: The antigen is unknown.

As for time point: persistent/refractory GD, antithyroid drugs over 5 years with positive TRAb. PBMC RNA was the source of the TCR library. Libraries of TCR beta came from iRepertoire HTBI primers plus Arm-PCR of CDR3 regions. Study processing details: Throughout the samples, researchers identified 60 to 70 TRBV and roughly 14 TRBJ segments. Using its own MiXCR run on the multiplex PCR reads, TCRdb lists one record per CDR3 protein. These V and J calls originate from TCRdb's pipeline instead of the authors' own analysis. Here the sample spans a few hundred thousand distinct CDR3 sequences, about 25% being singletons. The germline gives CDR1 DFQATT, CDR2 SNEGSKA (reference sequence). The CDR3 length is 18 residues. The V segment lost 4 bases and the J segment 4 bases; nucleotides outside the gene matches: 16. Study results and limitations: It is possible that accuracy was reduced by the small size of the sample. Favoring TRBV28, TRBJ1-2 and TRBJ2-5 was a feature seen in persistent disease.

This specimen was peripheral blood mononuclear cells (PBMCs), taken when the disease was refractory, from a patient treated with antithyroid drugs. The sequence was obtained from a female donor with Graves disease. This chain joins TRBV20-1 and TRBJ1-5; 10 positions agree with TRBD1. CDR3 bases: TGCAGTGCTATAGACACCGCGACAGGGGGCGGGTGGAATCAGCCCCAGCATTTT. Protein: CSAIDTATGGGWNQPQHF.